These 26 T cell receptor beta chains came from one sample sequenced in a study of T cells in Graves' hyperthyroidism and ophthalmopathy. There were TCR beta CDR3 regions amplified from RNA transcripts. TCR CDR3 underwent first-round RT-PCR with the HTBI primer set. From the multiplex PCR reads, TCRdb called clonotypes with MiXCR, one entry per CDR3 protein. The table records roughly 530,000 distinct CDR3 sequences, roughly 17% of them present only once. Sequences were obtained from blood. The receptor source for this set is a woman in her late teens or twenties with Graves' ophthalmopathy.

This clonotype came up many times. The chain employs TRBV10-3 and TRBJ1-1, with D unclear. Germline V gene data show CDR1 as ENHRY and CDR2 as SYGVKD. This CDR3 is 15 amino acids long. The ends were cut back, 0 bases at V and 4 bases at J, with 12 bases in the middle. CDR3 region: CAISESIGKLTEAFF. In nucleotides, the CDR3 is TGTGCCATCAGTGAGTCTATAGGGAAGCTCACTGAAGCTTTCTTT.

This clonotype turned up a few times. V usage is TRBV30 and J usage is TRBJ2-2; 8 bases agree with TRBD2. There are 15 residues in the CDR3. Looked up from germline, CDR1 is GTSNPN and CDR2 is SVGIG (reference sequence). The J segment lost 5 bases and the V segment lost 1 base, leaving 6 bases of the junction unmatched. This CDR3 is CAWSASGGRTGELFF. CDR3 bases: TGTGCCTGGAGTGCGAGCGGGGGTCGGACCGGGGAGCTGTTTTTT.

This clonotype was observed at least ten times. The V call is TRBV20-1, the J call TRBJ2-3, with no clear D. Trimming shortened V by 1 base and J by 2 bases, and 7 bases separated the two germline ends. The CDR3 contains 13 residues. Germline CDR1 reads DFQATT; CDR2 reads SNEGSKA (reference sequence). The CDR3 nucleotides are TGCAGTGCTAGAGGTCAGGACACAGATACGCAGTATTTT. It codes for CSARGQDTDTQYF.

This chain connects TRBV11-3 to TRBJ2-3, with 14 bases that match TRBD2. Per germline, CDR1 SGHNT and CDR2 YENEEA. The CDR3 spans 16 residues. V lost 5 bases to trimming and J lost 4 bases; unmatched junction nucleotides: 5. The CDR3 nucleotides are TGTGCCAGCAGCAAAGGGACTAGCGGGAGTTCAGATACGCAGTATTTT. Protein product: CASSKGTSGSSDTQYF. The entire variable domain, with the rest obtained from reference TRBV11-3 and TRBJ2-3, is as follows: EAGVVQSPRYKIIEKKQPVAFWCNPISGHNTLYWYLQNLGQGPELLIRYENEEAVDDSQLPKDRFSAERLKGVDSTLKIQPAELGDSAVYLCASSKGTSGSSDTQYFGPGTRLTVL.

On this clonotype: One junction end does not reproduce the germline sequence, and a read error may be involved. This chain uses TRBV27 with TRBJ1-6; the match to TRBD1 covers 9 bases. The CDR3 extends over 15 amino acids. CDR1 is MNHEY, CDR2 SMNVEV, per germline (reference sequence). CDR3 nucleotide sequence: TGTGTCAGCAGTCCCCTGAGGACAGGGGATTCACCCCTCCACTTT. Amino acid sequence: CVSSPLRTGDSPLHF.

This clonotype was seen a handful of times. V and J are TRBV20-1 and TRBJ2-2; weak D call: TRBD1 (6 bases). There are 13 residues in the CDR3. Trimming took 7 bases from V and 1 from J, leaving 10 bases between them. Per germline, CDR1 DFQATT and CDR2 SNEGSKA (reference sequence). This CDR3 reads CSVPQGNTGELFF. The CDR3 DNA follows: TGCAGTGTCCCACAGGGGAACACCGGGGAGCTGTTTTTT.

This clonotype was seen at least ten times. The chain carries TRBV6-1 and TRBJ1-1; tentative D call: TRBD1 (5 bases). This CDR3 contains 15 residues. Germline assignment: CDR1 MNHNS and CDR2 SASEGT. V was clipped by 5 bases and J by 5 bases, with 18 bases between them. The CDR3 loop reads CASSPFGEGHTEAFF. CDR3 DNA: TGTGCCAGCAGTCCCTTCGGGGAGGGGCATACTGAAGCTTTCTTT.

The chain joins TRBV20-1 to TRBJ2-7; D perhaps matches TRBD2 (5 bases). This CDR3 has 13 amino acids. Per germline, CDR1 DFQATT and CDR2 SNEGSKA (reference sequence). Trimming pared 5 bases from V and 6 bases from J, leaving 17 bases between. CDR3 in DNA: TGCAGTGCTTATGGGTACTCAGAGGGCGAGCAGTACTTC. It encodes CSAYGYSEGEQYF.

The rearrangement links TRBV7-6 to TRBJ1-5; D uncertain. The germline V gene encodes CDR1 SGHVS and CDR2 FNYEAQ. Trimming cost V 5 bases and J 4 bases, with 12 bases left between them. The CDR3 contains 14 residues. The CDR3 here is CASSPSGRNQPQHF. The DNA of the CDR3 is TGTGCCAGCAGCCCAAGTGGTAGGAATCAGCCCCAGCATTTT. Full variable domain (remainder filled in from reference TRBV7-6 and TRBJ1-5): GAGVSQSPRYKVTKRGQDVALRCDPISGHVSLYWYRQALGQGPEFLTYFNYEAQQDKSGLPNDRFSAERPEGSISTLTIQRTEQRDSAMYRCASSPSGRNQPQHFGDGTRLSIL.

This clonotype was observed at least ten times. V and J are TRBV20-1 and TRBJ2-5; D is possibly TRBD1 or TRBD2 (7 bases each). The CDR3 has 14 amino acids. V was pared by 6 bases and J by 1 base, with 15 bases between. CDR1 is DFQATT, CDR2 SNEGSKA, per germline (reference sequence). CDR3 loop: CSAQGGRIQETQYF. The CDR3, as DNA: TGCAGTGCCCAGGGGGGGCGGATCCAAGAGACCCAGTACTTC.

Points on this clonotype: Relative to the germline gene, one junction end is altered; a read error may explain this. This chain uses TRBV2 with TRBJ1-4, with a weak D call TRBD1 (6 bases). CDR1 is SNHLY, CDR2 FYNNEI, per germline. CDR3 length equals 16 residues. The CDR3 DNA sequence: TGTGCCAGCAGTAGAGAGGCAGGGGCAACTAGTGAAAAACTGTTTTTT. This gives the protein CASSREAGATSEKLFF.

This clonotype appeared many times. The rearrangement joins TRBV4-2 to TRBJ2-7, with D possibly TRBD2 on 6 matching bases. The length of the CDR3 is 14 residues. CDR1 is LGHNA and CDR2 is YNFKEQ in the germline V gene. Trimming left V 1 base short and J 6 bases short, with 13 bases between. The DNA of the CDR3 is TGTGCCAGCAGCCAAGGGGGGGACGATCTCGAGCAGTACTTC. Its translation is CASSQGGDDLEQYF.

The rearrangement joins TRBV29-1 to TRBJ1-4, with D perhaps TRBD1 (6 bases). V was cut by 4 bases and J by 7 bases, with 13 bases left in between. Looked up from germline, CDR1 is SQVTM and CDR2 is ANQGSEA. The CDR3 length is 13 residues. CDR3 sequence (DNA): TGCAGCGTTGTCGAGGGGGGCGGTGAAAAACTGTTTTTT. This gives the protein CSVVEGGGEKLFF.

This clonotype was seen more than once but under ten times. V gene TRBV29-1 combines with J gene TRBJ2-1; 14 bases match TRBD2. The CDR3 is 16 residues long. Losses at the gene ends were 7 bases for V and 7 bases for J; bases not matched to a gene: 12. Germline V gene sequence: CDR1 SQVTM, CDR2 ANQGSEA. The CDR3 region has the DNA TGCAGCGGGGGGACTAGCGGGAGTTACCCCTGGAATGAGCAGTTCTTC. Translation gives CSGGTSGSYPWNEQFF.

This clonotype has at least ten counts. The J gene is TRBJ1-2, the V gene TRBV20-1; D uncertain. The germline V gene has CDR1 DFQATT and CDR2 SNEGSKA (reference sequence). The CDR3 sequence is 10 residues long. V shed 3 bases and J shed 6 bases, with 5 bases lying between them. In nucleotides, the CDR3 is TGCAGTGCTAGCCTTGATGGCTACACCTTC. Protein sequence: CSASLDGYTF.

The rearrangement uses TRBV20-1 and TRBJ2-1; TRBD2 matches 9 bases. V was pared by 7 bases and J by 3 bases, with 4 bases of the junction left unmatched. Germline assignment: CDR1 DFQATT and CDR2 SNEGSKA (reference sequence). CDR3 length: 13 amino acids. The chain's CDR3 is CSVRLADYNEQFF. In nucleotides, the CDR3 is TGCAGTGTTCGACTAGCGGACTACAATGAGCAGTTCTTC.

This clonotype was observed at least ten times. The chain has TRBV6-1 and TRBJ2-3; 8 bases match TRBD2. From germline, CDR1 is MNHNS and CDR2 SASEGT. The ends lost 5 bases at V and 4 bases at J; junction bases unmatched: 8. CDR3 length: 15 residues. In nucleotides, the CDR3 is TGTGCCAGCAGTCCCGGGGGGGCCCATCCAGATACGCAGTATTTT. Its translation: CASSPGGAHPDTQYF.

This chain connects TRBV15 to TRBJ1-1, with a possible D match to TRBD1 (5 bases). V was cut by 0 bases and J by 5 bases, with 10 bases left in between. This CDR3 comprises 14 residues. Germline values: CDR1 LNHNV, CDR2 YYDKDF (reference sequence). CDR3 in amino acids: CATSRDQGLTEAFF. The CDR3 bases are TGTGCCACCAGCAGAGATCAGGGATTGACTGAAGCTTTCTTT.

V is TRBV30 and J is TRBJ2-1; 7 bases line up with TRBD1. CDR1 GTSNPN and CDR2 SVGIG come from the germline V gene (reference sequence). The CDR3 totals 15 residues. After removal of 0 bases from V and 4 bases from J, the junction contained 6 bases not matched to a gene. The CDR3 bases are TGTGCCTGGAGTGTCGCAGGGGGTACGTACAATGAGCAGTTCTTC. As protein: CAWSVAGGTYNEQFF.

This clonotype has just a few counts. V usage is TRBV4-1 and J usage is TRBJ1-1; D gene uncertain. Germline V gives CDR1 MGHRA, CDR2 YSYEKL. The CDR3 covers 14 residues. The V gene lost 6 bases and the J gene lost 5 bases, with 16 bases spanning the gap. DNA for the CDR3: TGCGCCAGCAGGACTCTCGGGGTAAAGACTGAAGCTTTCTTT. Its protein product is CASRTLGVKTEAFF.

This clonotype came up many times. The chain employs TRBV7-6 and TRBJ2-1, with 13 bases aligning to TRBD2. CDR3 length: 15 residues. CDR1 and CDR2 from the germline V gene are SGHVS and FNYEAQ. V was clipped by 3 bases and J by 8 bases; unmatched bases: 4. The CDR3 DNA follows: TGTGCCAGCAGCTTCCGGGGGACTAGCGGGGATGAGCAGTTCTTC. Translated, it gives CASSFRGTSGDEQFF.

This clonotype was recorded a few times. CDR3 sequence: CASSQDPLWTGELFF. CDR3 coding DNA: TGTGCCAGCAGCCAAGATCCGCTATGGACCGGGGAGCTGTTTTTT. The chain links TRBV14 to TRBJ2-2; D remains ambiguous. Trimming took 0 bases from V and 5 from J, leaving 10 bases between them. The CDR3 is made up of 15 amino acids. The germline V gene has CDR1 SGHDN and CDR2 FVKESK.

This clonotype was seen at least ten times. The genes are TRBV2 and TRBJ2-5; the D gene is possibly TRBD2 (6 bases). Trimming stripped 8 bases from V and 1 base from J, with 11 bases between. The germline CDR1 and CDR2 sequences are SNHLY and FYNNEI. The CDR3 is 13 residues long. The CDR3 region is CASAGLIQETQYF. The CDR3 DNA reads as TGTGCCAGCGCGGGGCTAATCCAAGAGACCCAGTACTTC.

This clonotype has ten or more counts. The chain combines TRBV28 with TRBJ2-5; 9 bases fit TRBD1. Germline V gene data show CDR1 as MDHEN and CDR2 as SYDVKM. This CDR3 is 17 amino acids long. With 6 bases clipped from V and 5 bases from J, the junction kept 16 bases outside the gene matches. The CDR3 sequence: CASSSTYRGRASETQYF. CDR3 sequence (DNA): TGTGCCAGCAGCTCAACGTACAGGGGGCGGGCTTCTGAGACCCAGTACTTC.

The V call is TRBV19, the J call TRBJ2-1; a possible D gene is TRBD2 (6 bases). This CDR3 has 16 residues. CDR1 LNHDA and CDR2 SQIVND come from the germline V gene (reference sequence). V was shortened by 5 bases and J by 2 bases, with 16 bases between the two germline ends. CDR3 protein: CASSAGSPGPYNEQFF. CDR3 coding DNA: TGTGCCAGTAGTGCGGGGAGTCCGGGCCCCTACAATGAGCAGTTCTTC.

This clonotype was counted a few times. V and J are TRBV5-4 and TRBJ1-1, with D possibly TRBD1 on 5 matching bases. Between the trimmed V and J ends, which lost 1 base and 10 bases, there was a span of 20 bases. Germline V gene sequence: CDR1 SGHNT, CDR2 YYREEE (reference sequence). This CDR3 is built from 15 residues. CDR3 sequence (DNA): TGTGCCAGCAGCTTGAGGGGCGACGCTGTCGGGTTAGCTTTCTTT. Protein: CASSLRGDAVGLAFF.